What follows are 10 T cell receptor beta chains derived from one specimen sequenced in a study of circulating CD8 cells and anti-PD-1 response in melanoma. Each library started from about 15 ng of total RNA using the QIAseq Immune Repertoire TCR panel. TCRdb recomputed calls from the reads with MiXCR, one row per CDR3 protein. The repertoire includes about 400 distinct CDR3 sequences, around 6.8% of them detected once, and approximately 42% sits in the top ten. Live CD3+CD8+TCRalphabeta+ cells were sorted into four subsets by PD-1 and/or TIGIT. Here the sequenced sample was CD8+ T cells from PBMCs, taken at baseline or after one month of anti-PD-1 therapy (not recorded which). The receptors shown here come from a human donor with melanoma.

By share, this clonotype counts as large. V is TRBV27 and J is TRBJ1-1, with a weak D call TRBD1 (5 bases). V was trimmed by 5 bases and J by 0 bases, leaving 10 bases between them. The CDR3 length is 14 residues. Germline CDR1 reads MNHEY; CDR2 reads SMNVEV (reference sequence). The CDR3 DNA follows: TGTGCCAGCAGTCTCAGGGCCCTGAACACTGAAGCTTTCTTT. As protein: CASSLRALNTEAFF.

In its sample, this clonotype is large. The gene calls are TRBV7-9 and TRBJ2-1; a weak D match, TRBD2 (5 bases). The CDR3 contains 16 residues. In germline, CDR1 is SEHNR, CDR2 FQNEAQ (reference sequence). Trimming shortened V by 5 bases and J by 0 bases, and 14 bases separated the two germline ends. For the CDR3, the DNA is TGTGCCAGCAGCGGGCTACGGGGTAGCTCCTACAATGAGCAGTTCTTC. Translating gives CASSGLRGSSYNEQFF.

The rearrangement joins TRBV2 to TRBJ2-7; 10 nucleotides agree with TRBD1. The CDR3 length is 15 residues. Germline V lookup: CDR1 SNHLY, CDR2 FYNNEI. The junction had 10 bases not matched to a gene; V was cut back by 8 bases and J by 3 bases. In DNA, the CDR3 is TGTGCCAGCCACCCCACAGGGACAGGGGACTACGAGCAGTACTTC. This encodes CASHPTGTGDYEQYF. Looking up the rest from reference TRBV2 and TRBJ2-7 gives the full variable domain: EPEVTQTPSHQVTQMGQEVILRCVPISNHLYFYWYRQILGQKVEFLVSFYNNEISEKSEIFDDQFSVERPDGSNFTLKIRSTKLEDSAMYFCASHPTGTGDYEQYFGPGTRLTVT.

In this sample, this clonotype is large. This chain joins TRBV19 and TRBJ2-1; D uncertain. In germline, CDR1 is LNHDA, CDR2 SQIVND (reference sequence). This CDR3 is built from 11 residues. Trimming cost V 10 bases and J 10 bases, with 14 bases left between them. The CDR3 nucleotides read TGTGCCACCGGGTTCGCTCAAGAGCAGTTCTTC. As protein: CATGFAQEQFF.

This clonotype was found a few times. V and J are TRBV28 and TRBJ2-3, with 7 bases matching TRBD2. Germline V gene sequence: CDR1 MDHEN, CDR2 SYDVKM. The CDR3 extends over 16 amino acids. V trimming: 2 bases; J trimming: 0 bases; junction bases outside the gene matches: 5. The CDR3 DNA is TGTGCCAGCAGTTTAGAGGGACTACTAAGCACAGATACGCAGTATTTT. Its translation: CASSLEGLLSTDTQYF.

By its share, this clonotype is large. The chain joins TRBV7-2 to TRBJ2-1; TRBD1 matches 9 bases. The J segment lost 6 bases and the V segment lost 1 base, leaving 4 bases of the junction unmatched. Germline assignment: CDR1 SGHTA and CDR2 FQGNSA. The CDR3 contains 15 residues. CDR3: CASSLVQGAGNEQFF. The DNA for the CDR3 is TGTGCCAGCAGCTTAGTACAGGGGGCGGGCAATGAGCAGTTCTTC.

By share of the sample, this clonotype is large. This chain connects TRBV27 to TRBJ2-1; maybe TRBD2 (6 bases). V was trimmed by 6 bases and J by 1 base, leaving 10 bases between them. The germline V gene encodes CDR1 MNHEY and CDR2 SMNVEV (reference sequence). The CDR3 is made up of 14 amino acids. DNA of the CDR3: TGTGCCAGCAGGACGAGCGGGTCCTACAATGAGCAGTTCTTC. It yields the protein CASRTSGSYNEQFF.

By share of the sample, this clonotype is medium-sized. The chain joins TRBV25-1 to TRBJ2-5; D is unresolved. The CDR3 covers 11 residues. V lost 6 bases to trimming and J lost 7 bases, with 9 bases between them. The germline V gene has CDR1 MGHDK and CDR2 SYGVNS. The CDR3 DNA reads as TGTGCCAGCAGCTCCTCCCTGACCCAGTACTTC. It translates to CASSSSLTQYF.

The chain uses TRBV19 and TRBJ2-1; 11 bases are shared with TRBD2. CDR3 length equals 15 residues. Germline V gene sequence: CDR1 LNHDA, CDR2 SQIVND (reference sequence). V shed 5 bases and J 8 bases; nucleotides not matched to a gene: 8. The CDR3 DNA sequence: TGTGCCAGTAGTGTAACTAGCGGGAGCCTGGATGAGCAGTTCTTC. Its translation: CASSVTSGSLDEQFF.

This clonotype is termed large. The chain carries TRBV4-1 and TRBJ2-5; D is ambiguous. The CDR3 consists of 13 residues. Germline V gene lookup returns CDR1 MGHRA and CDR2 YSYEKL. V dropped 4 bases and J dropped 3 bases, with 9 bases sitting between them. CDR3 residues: CASSRRLEETQYF. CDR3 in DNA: TGCGCCAGCAGCCGACGACTGGAAGAGACCCAGTACTTC.